These 22 T cell receptor beta chains came from one sample sequenced in a study of cytomegalovirus exposure and HLA in healthy donors. 60 Vbeta and 13 Jbeta primers were used in PCR. Clones were sequenced by immunoSEQ multiplex PCR, and TCRdb holds only the in-frame ones, with some missing. This sample's table reports just under 90,000 clones. Sequencing input: PBMCs. These receptors all come from a girl between 5 and 17 years old in good health and CMV-seropositive.

The chain joins TRBV6-5 to TRBJ1-5; TRBD1 is a possible D gene (5 bases). The germline V gene encodes CDR1 MNHEY and CDR2 SVGAGI. The CDR3 consists of 13 residues. V lost 2 bases to trimming and J lost 6 bases, with 8 bases between them. The CDR3 DNA is TGTGCCAGCAGTTACGGGGCTAGTCAGCCCCAGCATTTT. This gives the protein CASSYGASQPQHF.

This sequence joins TRBV9 and TRBJ2-1; the D gene is possibly TRBD1 (5 bases). The germline V and J ends were trimmed by 4 bases and 5 bases, with 13 bases remaining between them. The germline gives CDR1 SGDLS, CDR2 YYNGEE. The CDR3 spans 14 residues. CDR3 sequence: CASSIEDIHNEQFF. CDR3 nucleotide sequence: TGTGCCAGCAGCATAGAGGACATTCACAATGAGCAGTTCTTC.

This sequence joins TRBV6-5 and TRBJ1-1; D gene unclear. The length of the CDR3 is 14 residues. V lost 2 bases and J 2 bases, leaving 9 bases between the germline ends. Germline V CDR1 and CDR2: MNHEY, SVGAGI. CDR3: CASSYLLANTEAFF. The CDR3 DNA follows: TGTGCCAGCAGTTACCTGTTGGCCAACACTGAAGCTTTCTTT.

The chain combines TRBV7-2 with TRBJ1-4; tentatively, D is TRBD1 (6 bases). Trimming left V 1 base short and J 5 bases short, with 14 bases between. The CDR3 sequence is 16 residues long. CDR1 is SGHTA, CDR2 FQGNSA, per germline. CDR3: CASSLGAGVFNEKLFF. DNA of the CDR3: TGTGCCAGCAGCTTAGGAGCAGGGGTCTTCAATGAAAAACTGTTTTTT.

The V gene is TRBV30, the J gene TRBJ2-3; possibly TRBD2 for D (7 bases). This CDR3 spans 14 amino acids. Germline V gene data show CDR1 as GTSNPN and CDR2 as SVGIG (reference sequence). Trimming took 2 bases from V and 6 from J, leaving 15 bases between them. Here the CDR3 reads CAWSLGGAWDTQYF. CDR3 in DNA: TGTGCCTGGAGTCTGGGGGGGGCATGGGATACGCAGTATTTT. Variable domain in full (rest from reference TRBV30 and TRBJ2-3): SQTIHQWPATLVQPVGSPLSLECTVEGTSNPNLYWYRQAAGRGLQLLFYSVGIGQISSEVPQNLSASRPQDRQFILSSKKLLLSDSGFYLCAWSLGGAWDTQYFGPGTRLTVL.

Worth noting for this clone: The junction and the germline gene differ at one end; a read error may be behind it. V usage is TRBV18 and J usage is TRBJ1-1; D perhaps matches TRBD1 (5 bases). Germline CDR1 is KGHSH and CDR2 is LQKENI. CDR3 length: 16 residues. CDR3 DNA sequence: TGTGCCAGCGCACCGAGTCAGGGCGCACGGAACACTGAAGATTTCTTT. This translates into CASAPSQGARNTEDFF.

The rearrangement joins TRBV4-1 to TRBJ2-7; tentative D call: TRBD2 (5 bases). The CDR3 is made up of 15 amino acids. Germline CDR1 MGHRA, CDR2 YSYEKL. V was clipped by 2 bases and J by 0 bases, with 11 bases between them. The CDR3 coding sequence is TGCGCCAGCAGCCAATTTCTAGGGAGCTCCTACGAGCAGTACGTC. Translating it yields CASSQFLGSSYEQYV.

The CDR3 region has the DNA TGTGCCAGCAGCTTAATGCCCAGCGGGGGTATCGATGAGCAGTTCTTC. Translating it yields CASSLMPSGGIDEQFF. This chain uses TRBV7-3 with TRBJ2-1; 8 bases line up with TRBD2. The length of the CDR3 is 16 residues. With V trimmed by 1 base and J by 8 bases, 10 bases remained unmatched. Germline V lookup: CDR1 SGHTA, CDR2 FQGTGA.

As to this clone: Other nucleotide sequences from this sample produce the same CDR3. The chain uses TRBV19 and TRBJ2-1; TRBD1 might be the D (7 bases). Trimming left V 1 base short and J 6 bases short, with 10 bases between. Germline CDR1 LNHDA, CDR2 SQIVND (reference sequence). This CDR3 spans 14 amino acids. The DNA for the CDR3 is TGTGCCAGTAGTATAGGGCAGGGGGGCAATGAGCAGTTCTTC. Translating gives CASSIGQGGNEQFF.

This chain joins TRBV5-1 and TRBJ1-6; D is unclear. This CDR3 comprises 14 residues. V was pared by 4 bases and J by 3 bases, with 8 bases between. Looked up from germline, CDR1 is SGHRS and CDR2 is YFSETQ. Here the CDR3 DNA reads TGCGCCAGCAGCGAAGAGGGCTATAATTCACCCCTCCACTTT. This encodes CASSEEGYNSPLHF.

This chain uses TRBV6-1 with TRBJ1-2; D call uncertain. The CDR3 is 11 residues long. The ends were cut back, 9 bases at V and 7 bases at J, with 12 bases in the middle. CDR1 and CDR2 (germline): MNHNS, SASEGT. DNA for the CDR3: TGTGCCAGAAGTAAGGGAGGTGGCTACACCTTC. This encodes CARSKGGGYTF.

The genes are TRBV28 and TRBJ1-5, with D hard to call. CDR1 is MDHEN, CDR2 SYDVKM, per germline. Trimming took off 3 bases at V and 6 bases at J, with 12 bases between the two ends. This CDR3 is 14 amino acids long. CDR3 loop: CASSFENGGQPQHF. The CDR3, as DNA: TGTGCCAGCAGTTTCGAAAACGGCGGTCAGCCCCAGCATTTT.

This rearrangement joins TRBV4-1 to TRBJ2-7; 11 positions agree with TRBD2. CDR3 length: 17 residues. Trimming cost V 1 base and J 2 bases; bases outside gene matches: 7. CDR1 and CDR2 (germline): MGHRA, YSYEKL. The CDR3 reads CASSQVASGGTPYEQYV. The CDR3 DNA sequence: TGCGCCAGCAGCCAAGTTGCTAGCGGGGGGACCCCCTACGAGCAGTACGTC.

A word on this clone: The sample holds other DNA sequences that translate to the same CDR3. The V call is TRBV5-1, the J call TRBJ1-5; D perhaps matches TRBD1 (5 bases). The CDR3 covers 15 residues. Deletions cut 0 bases from V and 4 bases from J, with 11 bases between. CDR1 and CDR2 from the germline V gene are SGHRS and YFSETQ. The DNA for the CDR3 is TGCGCCAGCAGCTTGGATTCAGGGTCGAATCAGCCCCAGCATTTT. It translates to CASSLDSGSNQPQHF.

The V gene is TRBV5-5, the J gene TRBJ2-4; 10 nucleotides align to TRBD1. The germline gives CDR1 SGHKS, CDR2 YYEKEE (reference sequence). CDR3 length: 14 amino acids. J gave up 7 bases and V 4 bases, and 5 bases lay outside the gene matches. The CDR3 here is CASSRQGAENIQYF. Here the CDR3 DNA reads TGTGCCAGCAGCAGACAGGGGGCTGAGAACATTCAGTACTTC. Complete variable domain (other parts from reference TRBV5-5 and TRBJ2-4): DAGVTQSPTHLIKTRGQQVTLRCSPISGHKSVSWYQQVLGQGPQFIFQYYEKEERGRGNFPDRFSARQFPNYSSELNVNALLLGDSALYLCASSRQGAENIQYFGAGTRLSVL.

This rearrangement joins TRBV30 to TRBJ2-5; TRBD2 aligns across 7 bases. The CDR3 sequence is 14 residues long. J was trimmed by 3 bases and V by 4 bases; bases with no gene match: 8. CDR1 is GTSNPN, CDR2 SVGIG, per germline (reference sequence). CDR3 loop: CAWNPGLPEETQYF. The CDR3 bases are TGTGCCTGGAACCCGGGACTACCTGAAGAGACCCAGTACTTC. Full variable domain (missing parts from reference TRBV30 and TRBJ2-5): SQTIHQWPATLVQPVGSPLSLECTVEGTSNPNLYWYRQAAGRGLQLLFYSVGIGQISSEVPQNLSASRPQDRQFILSSKKLLLSDSGFYLCAWNPGLPEETQYFGPGTRLLVL.

V gene TRBV5-6 combines with J gene TRBJ2-3; TRBD2 aligns across 7 bases. This CDR3 comprises 16 residues. The germline V gene encodes CDR1 SGHDT and CDR2 YYEEEE. V shed 0 bases, J shed 1 base, and the junction held 5 bases outside the gene matches. The CDR3 here is CASSLVRGWGTDTQYF. The CDR3 DNA is TGTGCCAGCAGCTTGGTGCGGGGGTGGGGCACAGATACGCAGTATTTT.

The rearrangement links TRBV19 to TRBJ2-7; 8 nucleotides agree with TRBD1. J lost 3 bases, V lost 11 bases, and 9 bases had no gene match. The CDR3 spans 13 residues. CDR1 is LNHDA, CDR2 SQIVND, per germline (reference sequence). The CDR3 loop reads CAPTGTGRYEQYF. CDR3 nucleotides: TGTGCCCCTACGGGGACAGGCCGCTACGAGCAGTACTTC.

The chain is built from TRBV2 and TRBJ2-7; D is undetermined. The CDR3 has 15 residues. V lost 1 base and J lost 3, with 13 bases in between. Germline V gene lookup returns CDR1 SNHLY and CDR2 FYNNEI. CDR3 region: CASSEGADPIYEQYF. The CDR3 bases are TGTGCCAGCAGTGAAGGGGCAGACCCCATCTACGAGCAGTACTTC.

V gene TRBV27 combines with J gene TRBJ2-2; possibly TRBD1 for D (6 bases). CDR1 and CDR2 from the germline V gene are MNHEY and SMNVEV (reference sequence). V was clipped by 5 bases and J by 3 bases, with 22 bases between them. CDR3 length equals 18 residues. This CDR3 is CASSQGKLRQTYTGELFF. The CDR3 DNA reads as TGTGCCAGCAGTCAGGGGAAGTTGCGACAGACTTACACCGGGGAGCTGTTTTTT.

The chain links TRBV4-1 to TRBJ2-2; 9 bases agree with TRBD1. The CDR3 has 14 amino acids. CDR1 is MGHRA and CDR2 is YSYEKL in the germline V gene. After removal of 2 bases from V and 7 bases from J, the junction contained 2 bases not matched to a gene. The CDR3 reads CASSQRTGDGELFF. The CDR3, as DNA: TGCGCCAGCAGCCAAAGGACAGGGGACGGGGAGCTGTTTTTT.

V is TRBV6-5 and J is TRBJ1-1, with D tentatively TRBD1 (5 bases). CDR1 and CDR2 (germline): MNHEY, SVGAGI. CDR3 length: 14 residues. The V end lost 5 bases, the J end lost 7 bases, and 17 bases lay between the germline ends. DNA of the CDR3: TGTGCCAGCAGTAGTCCAGGGAGGGGTAATGAAGCTTTCTTT. Its protein product is CASSSPGRGNEAFF.